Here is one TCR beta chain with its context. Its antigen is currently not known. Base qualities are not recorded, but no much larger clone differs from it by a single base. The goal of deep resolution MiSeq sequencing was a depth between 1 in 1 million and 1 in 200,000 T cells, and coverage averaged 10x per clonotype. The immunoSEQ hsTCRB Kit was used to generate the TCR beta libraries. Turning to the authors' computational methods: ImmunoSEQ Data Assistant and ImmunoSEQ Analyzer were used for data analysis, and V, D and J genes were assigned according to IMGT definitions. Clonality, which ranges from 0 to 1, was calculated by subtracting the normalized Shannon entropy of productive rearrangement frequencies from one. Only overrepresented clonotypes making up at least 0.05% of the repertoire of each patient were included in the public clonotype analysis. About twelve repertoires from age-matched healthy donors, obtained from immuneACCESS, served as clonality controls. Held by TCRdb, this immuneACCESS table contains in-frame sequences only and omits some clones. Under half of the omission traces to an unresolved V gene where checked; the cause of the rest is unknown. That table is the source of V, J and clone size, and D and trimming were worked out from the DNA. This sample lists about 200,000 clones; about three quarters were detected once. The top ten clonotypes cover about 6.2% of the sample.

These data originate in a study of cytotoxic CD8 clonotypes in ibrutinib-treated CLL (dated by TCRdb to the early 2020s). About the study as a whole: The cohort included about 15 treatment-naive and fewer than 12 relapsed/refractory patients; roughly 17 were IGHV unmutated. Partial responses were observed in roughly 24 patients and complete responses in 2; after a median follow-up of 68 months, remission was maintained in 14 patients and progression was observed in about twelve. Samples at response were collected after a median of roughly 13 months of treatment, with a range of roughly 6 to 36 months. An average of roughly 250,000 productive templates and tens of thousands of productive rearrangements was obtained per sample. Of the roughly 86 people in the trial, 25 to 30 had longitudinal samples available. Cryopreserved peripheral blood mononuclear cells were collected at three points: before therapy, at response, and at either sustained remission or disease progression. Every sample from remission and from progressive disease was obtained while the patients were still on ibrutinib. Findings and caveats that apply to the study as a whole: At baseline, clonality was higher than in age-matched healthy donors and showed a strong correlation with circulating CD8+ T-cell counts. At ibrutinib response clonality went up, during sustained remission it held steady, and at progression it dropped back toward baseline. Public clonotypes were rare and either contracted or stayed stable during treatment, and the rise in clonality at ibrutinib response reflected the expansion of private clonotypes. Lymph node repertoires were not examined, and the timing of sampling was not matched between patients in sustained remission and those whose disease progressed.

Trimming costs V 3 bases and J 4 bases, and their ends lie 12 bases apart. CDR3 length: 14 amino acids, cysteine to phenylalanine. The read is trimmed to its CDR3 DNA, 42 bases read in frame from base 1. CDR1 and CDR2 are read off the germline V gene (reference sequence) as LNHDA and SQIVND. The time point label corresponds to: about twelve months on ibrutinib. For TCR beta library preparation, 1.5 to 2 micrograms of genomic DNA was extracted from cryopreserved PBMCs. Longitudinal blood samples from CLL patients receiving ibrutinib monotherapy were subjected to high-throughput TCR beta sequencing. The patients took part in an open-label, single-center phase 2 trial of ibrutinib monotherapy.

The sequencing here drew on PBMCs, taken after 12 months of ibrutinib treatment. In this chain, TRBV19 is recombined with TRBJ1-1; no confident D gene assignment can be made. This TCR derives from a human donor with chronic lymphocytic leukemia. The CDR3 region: CASSIPGRSTEAFF. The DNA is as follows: TGTGCCAGTAGTATTCCGGGTCGGAGCACTGAAGCTTTCTTT.